The 7 T cell receptor beta chains reported below all come from one sample, sequenced in a study of identifying expanded T cells in peripheral blood. Produced via immunoSEQ multiplex PCR; TCRdb's table is partial and in-frame only. The sample carries about 82,000 clones, roughly 90% recorded once. The sample was blood. The receptors were gathered from a person aged 18 to 69 in good health.

The chain links TRBV20-1 to TRBJ2-1; D call uncertain. This CDR3 has 11 residues. The V gene lost 4 bases and the J gene lost 3 bases, with 4 bases spanning the gap. Germline assignment: CDR1 DFQATT and CDR2 SNEGSKA (reference sequence). CDR3 amino acids: CSATDYNEQFF. Here the CDR3 DNA reads TGCAGTGCTACCGACTACAATGAGCAGTTCTTC.

This clone was counted ten times or more. The chain employs TRBV7-9 and TRBJ2-7; a weak D match, TRBD1 (6 bases). Germline V gene sequence: CDR1 SEHNR, CDR2 FQNEAQ (reference sequence). This CDR3 spans 15 amino acids. Trimming left V 3 bases short and J 4 bases short, with 16 bases between. The CDR3 coding sequence is TGTGCCAGCAGCTTGTACCCGGGACAATCTTACGAGCAGTACTTC. Amino acids: CASSLYPGQSYEQYF.

This sequence joins TRBV6-1 and TRBJ2-1; D is undetermined. The ends were cut back, 1 base at V and 5 bases at J, with 12 bases in the middle. The CDR3 covers 15 residues. The germline CDR1 and CDR2 sequences are MNHNS and SASEGT. The CDR3 reads CASSEVGGDHNEQFF. The CDR3 DNA reads TGTGCCAGCAGTGAAGTTGGCGGAGACCACAATGAGCAGTTCTTC.

The V call is TRBV19, the J call TRBJ2-1; TRBD2 matches 9 bases. Germline V CDR1 and CDR2: LNHDA, SQIVND (reference sequence). CDR3 length: 16 amino acids. V dropped 3 bases and J dropped 10; count of bases not matched to a gene: 13. Here the CDR3 reads CASSIAHWRGGPEQFF. The CDR3 region has the DNA TGTGCCAGTAGTATCGCTCACTGGCGGGGGGGCCCGGAGCAGTTCTTC.

The chain recombines TRBV7-2 with TRBJ2-4, with D perhaps TRBD1 or TRBD2 (5 bases each). This CDR3 contains 17 residues. Germline V CDR1 and CDR2: SGHTA, FQGNSA. Trimming removed 1 base at V and 0 bases at J, with 13 bases between. The CDR3 coding sequence is TGTGCCAGCAGCTTAGTAGGGGCAGGACTAGCCAAAAACATTCAGTACTTC. As protein: CASSLVGAGLAKNIQYF. Full variable domain (outside the CDR3, taken from reference TRBV7-2 and TRBJ2-4): GAGVSQSPSNKVTEKGKDVELRCDPISGHTALYWYRQSLGQGLEFLIYFQGNSAPDKSGLPSDRFSAERTGGSVSTLTIQRTQQEDSAVYLCASSLVGAGLAKNIQYFGAGTRLSVL.

The V and J genes are TRBV7-6 and TRBJ1-3; D gene unclear. V lost 5 bases and J 0 bases, leaving 17 bases between the germline ends. Germline CDR1 reads SGHVS; CDR2 reads FNYEAQ. The CDR3 covers 17 residues. The CDR3 sequence: CASSPVANTRSGNTIYF. CDR3 sequence (DNA): TGTGCCAGCAGCCCTGTGGCCAACACGCGCTCTGGAAACACCATATATTTT.

The rearrangement joins TRBV5-6 to TRBJ2-1; D gene uncertain. The CDR3 consists of 12 residues. Per germline, CDR1 SGHDT and CDR2 YYEEEE. The V end lost 1 base, the J end lost 6 bases, and 5 bases lay between the germline ends. The CDR3 reads CASSLRFNEQFF. The CDR3, as DNA: TGTGCCAGCAGCTTGCGGTTCAATGAGCAGTTCTTC.